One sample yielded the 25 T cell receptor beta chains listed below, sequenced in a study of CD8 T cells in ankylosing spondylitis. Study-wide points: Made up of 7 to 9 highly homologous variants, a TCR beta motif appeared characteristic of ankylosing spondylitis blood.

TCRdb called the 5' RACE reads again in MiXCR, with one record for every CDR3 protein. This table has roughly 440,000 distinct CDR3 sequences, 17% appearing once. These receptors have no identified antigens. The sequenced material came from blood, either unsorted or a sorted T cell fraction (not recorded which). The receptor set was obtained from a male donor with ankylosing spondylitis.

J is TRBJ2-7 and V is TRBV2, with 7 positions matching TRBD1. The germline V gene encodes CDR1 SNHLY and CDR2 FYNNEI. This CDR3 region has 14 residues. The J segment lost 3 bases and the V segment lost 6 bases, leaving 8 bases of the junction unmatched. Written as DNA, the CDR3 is TGTGCCAGCAGGGTGGGACAGACCTTCTACGAGCAGTACTTC. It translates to CASRVGQTFYEQYF. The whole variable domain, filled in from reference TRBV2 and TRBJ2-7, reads EPEVTQTPSHQVTQMGQEVILRCVPISNHLYFYWYRQILGQKVEFLVSFYNNEISEKSEIFDDQFSVERPDGSNFTLKIRSTKLEDSAMYFCASRVGQTFYEQYFGPGTRLTVT.

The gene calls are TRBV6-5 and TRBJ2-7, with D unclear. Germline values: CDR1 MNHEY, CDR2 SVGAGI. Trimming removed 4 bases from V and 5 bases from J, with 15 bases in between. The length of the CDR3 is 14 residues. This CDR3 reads CASSSTGPPDEQYF. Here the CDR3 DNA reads TGTGCCAGCAGTTCAACCGGGCCCCCGGACGAGCAGTACTTC.

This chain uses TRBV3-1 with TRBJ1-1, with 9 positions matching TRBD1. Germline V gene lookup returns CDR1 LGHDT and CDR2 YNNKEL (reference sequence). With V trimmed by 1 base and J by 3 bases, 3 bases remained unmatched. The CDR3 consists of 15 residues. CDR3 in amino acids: CASSQAGQGYTEAFF. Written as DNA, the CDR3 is TGTGCCAGCAGCCAAGCGGGACAGGGTTACACTGAAGCTTTCTTT.

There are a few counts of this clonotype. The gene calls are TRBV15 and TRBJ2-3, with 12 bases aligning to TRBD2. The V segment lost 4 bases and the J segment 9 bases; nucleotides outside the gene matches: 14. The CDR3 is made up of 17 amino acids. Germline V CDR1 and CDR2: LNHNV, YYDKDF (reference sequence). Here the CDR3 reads CATSTHDPGLAGRTQYF. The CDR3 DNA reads TGTGCCACCAGCACACATGACCCGGGACTAGCGGGTCGAACGCAGTATTTT. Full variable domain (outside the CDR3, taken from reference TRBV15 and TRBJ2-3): DAMVIQNPRYQVTQFGKPVTLSCSQTLNHNVMYWYQQKSSQAPKLLFHYYDKDFNNEADTPDNFQSRRPNTSFCFLDIRSPGLGDTAMYLCATSTHDPGLAGRTQYFGPGTRLTVL.

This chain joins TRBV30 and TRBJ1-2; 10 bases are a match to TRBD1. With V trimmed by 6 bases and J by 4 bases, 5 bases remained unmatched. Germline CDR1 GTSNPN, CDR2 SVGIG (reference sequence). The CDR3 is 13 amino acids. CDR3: CACSGTGVYGYTF. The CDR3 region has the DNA TGTGCCTGCTCCGGGACAGGGGTCTATGGCTACACCTTC.

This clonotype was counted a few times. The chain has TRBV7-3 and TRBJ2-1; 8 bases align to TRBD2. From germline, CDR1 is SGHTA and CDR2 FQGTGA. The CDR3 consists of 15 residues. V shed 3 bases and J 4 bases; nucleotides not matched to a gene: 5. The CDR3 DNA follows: TGTGCCAGCAGCTTTGATCCTAGCGGGTACAATGAGCAGTTCTTC. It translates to CASSFDPSGYNEQFF.

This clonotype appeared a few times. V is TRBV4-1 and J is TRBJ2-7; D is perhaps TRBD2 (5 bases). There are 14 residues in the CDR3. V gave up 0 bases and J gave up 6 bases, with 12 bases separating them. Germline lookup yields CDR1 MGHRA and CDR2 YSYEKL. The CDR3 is CASSQEMRAREQYF. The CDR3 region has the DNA TGCGCCAGCAGCCAAGAGATGAGGGCGCGCGAGCAGTACTTC.

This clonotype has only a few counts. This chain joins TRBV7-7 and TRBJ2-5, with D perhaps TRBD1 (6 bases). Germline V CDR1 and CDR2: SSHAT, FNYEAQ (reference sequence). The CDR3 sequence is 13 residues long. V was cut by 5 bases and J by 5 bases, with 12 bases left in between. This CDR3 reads CASSRQVVETQYF. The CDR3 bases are TGTGCCAGCAGCCGACAGGTCGTGGAGACCCAGTACTTC.

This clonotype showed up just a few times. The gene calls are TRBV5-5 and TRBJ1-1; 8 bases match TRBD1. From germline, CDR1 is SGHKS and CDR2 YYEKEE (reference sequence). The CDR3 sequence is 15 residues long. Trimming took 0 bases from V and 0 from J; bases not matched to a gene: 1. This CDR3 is CASSLGTGLNTEAFF. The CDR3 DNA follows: TGTGCCAGCAGCTTGGGGACAGGGTTGAACACTGAAGCTTTCTTT.

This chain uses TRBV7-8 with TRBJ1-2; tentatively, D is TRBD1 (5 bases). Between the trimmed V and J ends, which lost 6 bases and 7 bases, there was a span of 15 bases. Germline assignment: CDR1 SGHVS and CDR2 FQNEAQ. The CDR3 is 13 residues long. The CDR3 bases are TGTGCCAGCAGACCTCAGGGAGCAGTTGGCTACACCTTC. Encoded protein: CASRPQGAVGYTF.

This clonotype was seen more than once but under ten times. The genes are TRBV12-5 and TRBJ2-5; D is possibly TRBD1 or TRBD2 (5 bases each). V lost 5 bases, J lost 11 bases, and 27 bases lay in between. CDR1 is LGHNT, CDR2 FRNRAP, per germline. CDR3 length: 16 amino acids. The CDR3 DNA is TGTGCTAGTGGTCTATTAACCCCGGGACCCAAGGAGAAGCAGTACTTC. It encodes CASGLLTPGPKEKQYF.

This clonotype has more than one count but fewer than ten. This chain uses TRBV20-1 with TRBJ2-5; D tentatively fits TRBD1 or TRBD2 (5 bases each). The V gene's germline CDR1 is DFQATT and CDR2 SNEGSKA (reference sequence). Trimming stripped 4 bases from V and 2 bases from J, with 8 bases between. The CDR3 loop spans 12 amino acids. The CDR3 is CSAMGPQETQYF. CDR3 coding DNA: TGCAGTGCTATGGGACCTCAAGAGACCCAGTACTTC.

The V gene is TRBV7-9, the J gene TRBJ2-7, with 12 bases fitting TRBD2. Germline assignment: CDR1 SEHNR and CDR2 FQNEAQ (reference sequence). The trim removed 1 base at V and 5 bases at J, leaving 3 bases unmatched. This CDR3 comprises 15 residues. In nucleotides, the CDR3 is TGTGCCAGCAGCTTAGGGCGACTAGCGGGAGACGAGCAGTACTTC. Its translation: CASSLGRLAGDEQYF.

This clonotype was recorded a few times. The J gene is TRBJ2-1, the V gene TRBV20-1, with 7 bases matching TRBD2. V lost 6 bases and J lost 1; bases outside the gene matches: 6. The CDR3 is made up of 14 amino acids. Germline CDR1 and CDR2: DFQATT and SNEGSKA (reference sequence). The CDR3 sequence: CSAARAGSYNEQFF. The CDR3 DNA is TGCAGTGCGGCCCGAGCGGGATCCTACAATGAGCAGTTCTTC.

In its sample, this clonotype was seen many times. The chain's CDR3 is CASSQREGHTDTQYF. For the CDR3, the DNA is TGTGCCAGCAGCCAGCGGGAGGGCCATACAGATACGCAGTATTTT. The chain combines TRBV7-8 with TRBJ2-3; 10 bases fit TRBD2. CDR1 is SGHVS, CDR2 FQNEAQ, per germline. After removal of 5 bases from V and 3 bases from J, the junction contained 5 bases not matched to a gene. The CDR3 is 15 amino acids.

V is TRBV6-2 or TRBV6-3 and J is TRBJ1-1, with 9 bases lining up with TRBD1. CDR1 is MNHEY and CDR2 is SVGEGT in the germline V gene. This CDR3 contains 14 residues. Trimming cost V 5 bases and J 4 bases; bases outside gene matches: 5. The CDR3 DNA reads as TGTGCCAGCAGTCCCCTGGACAGGGGCACTGAAGCTTTCTTT. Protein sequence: CASSPLDRGTEAFF.

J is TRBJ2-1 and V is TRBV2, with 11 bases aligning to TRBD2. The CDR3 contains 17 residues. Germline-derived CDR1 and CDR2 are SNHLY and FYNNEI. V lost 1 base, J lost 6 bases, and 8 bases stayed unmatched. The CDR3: CASSEVSSGGSGNEQFF. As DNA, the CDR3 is TGTGCCAGCAGTGAAGTGTCTAGCGGGGGGTCTGGCAATGAGCAGTTCTTC. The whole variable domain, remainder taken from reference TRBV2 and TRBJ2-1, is EPEVTQTPSHQVTQMGQEVILRCVPISNHLYFYWYRQILGQKVEFLVSFYNNEISEKSEIFDDQFSVERPDGSNFTLKIRSTKLEDSAMYFCASSEVSSGGSGNEQFFGPGTRLTVL.

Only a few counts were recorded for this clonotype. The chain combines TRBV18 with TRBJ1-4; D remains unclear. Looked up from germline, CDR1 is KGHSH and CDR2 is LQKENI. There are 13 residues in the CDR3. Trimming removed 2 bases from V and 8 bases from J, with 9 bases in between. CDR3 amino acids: CASSPGVREKLFF. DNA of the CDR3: TGTGCCAGCTCACCAGGGGTTCGAGAAAAACTGTTTTTT. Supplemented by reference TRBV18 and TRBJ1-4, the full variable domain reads NAGVMQNPRHLVRRRGQEARLRCSPMKGHSHVYWYRQLPEEGLKFMVYLQKENIIDESGMPKERFSAEFPKEGPSILRIQQVVRGDSAAYFCASSPGVREKLFFGSGTQLSVL.

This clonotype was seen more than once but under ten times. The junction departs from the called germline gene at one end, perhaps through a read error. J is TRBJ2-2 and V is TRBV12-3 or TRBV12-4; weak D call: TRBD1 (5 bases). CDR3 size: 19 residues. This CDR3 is CACSLRRATLNANTGELFF. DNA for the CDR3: TGTGCCTGCAGTTTACGCAGGGCCACACTTAACGCGAACACCGGGGAGCTGTTTTTT.

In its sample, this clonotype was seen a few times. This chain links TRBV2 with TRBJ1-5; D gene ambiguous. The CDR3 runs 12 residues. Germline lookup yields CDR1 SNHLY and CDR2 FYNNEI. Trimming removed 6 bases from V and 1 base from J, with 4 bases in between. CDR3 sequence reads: CASRVSNQPQHF. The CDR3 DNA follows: TGTGCCAGCAGGGTGAGCAATCAGCCCCAGCATTTT.

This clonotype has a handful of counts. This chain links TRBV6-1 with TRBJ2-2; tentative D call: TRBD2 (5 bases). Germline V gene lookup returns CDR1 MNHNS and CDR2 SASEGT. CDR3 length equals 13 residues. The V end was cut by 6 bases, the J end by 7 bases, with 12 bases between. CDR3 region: CASRVRGYGELFF. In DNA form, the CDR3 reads TGTGCCAGCAGGGTCCGGGGTTACGGGGAGCTGTTTTTT.

Written as DNA, the CDR3 is TGTGCCAGCAGCCAATCCCGGGCTTCTAATTCACCCCTCCACTTT. It is translated as CASSQSRASNSPLHF. V gene TRBV4-2 combines with J gene TRBJ1-6, with D hard to call. V dropped 2 bases and J dropped 6 bases, with 11 bases sitting between them. The CDR3 is made up of 15 amino acids. Germline V gene sequence: CDR1 LGHNA, CDR2 YNFKEQ.

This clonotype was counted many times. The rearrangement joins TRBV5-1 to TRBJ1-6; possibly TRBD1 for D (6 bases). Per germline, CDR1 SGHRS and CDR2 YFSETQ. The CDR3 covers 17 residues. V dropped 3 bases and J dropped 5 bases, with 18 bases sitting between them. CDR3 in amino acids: CASSSQGTAANNSPLHF. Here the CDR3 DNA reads TGCGCCAGCAGCTCACAGGGTACCGCCGCCAATAATTCACCCCTCCACTTT. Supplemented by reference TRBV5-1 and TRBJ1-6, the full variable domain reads KAGVTQTPRYLIKTRGQQVTLSCSPISGHRSVSWYQQTPGQGLQFLFEYFSETQRNKGNFPGRFSGRQFSNSRSEMNVSTLELGDSALYLCASSSQGTAANNSPLHFGNGTRLTVT.

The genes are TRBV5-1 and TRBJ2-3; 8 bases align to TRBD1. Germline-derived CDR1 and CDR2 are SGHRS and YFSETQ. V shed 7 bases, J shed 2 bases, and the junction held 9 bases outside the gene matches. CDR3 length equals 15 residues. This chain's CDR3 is CASPLRGLSTDTQYF. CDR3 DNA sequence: TGCGCCAGCCCGCTCAGGGGGCTATCCACAGATACGCAGTATTTT.

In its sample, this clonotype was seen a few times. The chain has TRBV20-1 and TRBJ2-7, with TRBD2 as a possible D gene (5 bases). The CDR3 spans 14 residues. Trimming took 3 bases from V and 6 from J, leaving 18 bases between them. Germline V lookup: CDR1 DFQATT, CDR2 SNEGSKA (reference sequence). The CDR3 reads CSASDPRRTAEQYF. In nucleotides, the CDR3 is TGCAGTGCTAGTGATCCTCGGAGGACTGCCGAGCAGTACTTC.